These 24 T cell receptor beta chains were all obtained from the same sample, sequenced in a study of response to subunit inactivated influenza vaccine. MiXCR was run by TCRdb on the RT-PCR reads, yielding one entry per CDR3 protein. The sample carries about 650,000 distinct CDR3 sequences, around 13% recorded once. The material was PBMCs from blood, obtained less than 15 days before vaccination. The receptors were gathered from a man between 50 and 59 years old who received an inactivated influenza vaccine.

This clonotype was counted a few times. The chain carries TRBV3-1 and TRBJ2-7, with no clear D. Trimming took 7 bases from V and 6 from J, leaving 13 bases between them. The CDR3 runs 12 residues. CDR1 is LGHDT, CDR2 YNNKEL, per germline (reference sequence). CDR3 in amino acids: CASTDSGGEQYF. As DNA, the CDR3 is TGTGCCAGCACCGACTCTGGCGGCGAGCAGTACTTC.

The rearrangement joins TRBV20-1 to TRBJ2-3, with a possible D match to TRBD1 (6 bases). Germline CDR1 DFQATT, CDR2 SNEGSKA (reference sequence). The CDR3 spans 13 residues. V lost 6 bases and J 2 bases, leaving 12 bases between the germline ends. The CDR3 loop is CSANRAPTDTQYF. CDR3 nucleotide sequence: TGCAGTGCCAACAGGGCCCCCACAGATACGCAGTATTTT.

The chain links TRBV25-1 to TRBJ2-5; D might be TRBD1 (6 bases). Germline-derived CDR1 and CDR2 are MGHDK and SYGVNS. The CDR3 is 14 amino acids. Trimming stripped 3 bases from V and 2 bases from J, with 10 bases between. DNA of the CDR3: TGTGCCAGCAGTGATTTTGGACAGCAAGAGACCCAGTACTTC. It codes for CASSDFGQQETQYF.

This clonotype was detected only a few times. The J gene is TRBJ2-1, the V gene TRBV6-2 or TRBV6-3; perhaps TRBD2 as D (5 bases). CDR3 length: 16 amino acids. Germline V gene lookup returns CDR1 MNHEY and CDR2 SVGEGT. The ends were cut back, 1 base at V and 7 bases at J, with 17 bases in the middle. Here the CDR3 DNA reads TGTGCCAGCAGTTACTTCGGAAGGACTCTTCGAAATGAGCAGTTCTTC. It encodes CASSYFGRTLRNEQFF.

The chain has TRBV5-1 and TRBJ2-1; 9 positions agree with TRBD1. With 1 base clipped from V and 9 bases from J, the junction kept 8 bases outside the gene matches. The CDR3 totals 15 residues. CDR1 and CDR2 (germline): SGHRS, YFSETQ. DNA of the CDR3: TGCGCCAGCAGCTTGCCGGGACAGGGTTCGGGTGAGCAGTTCTTC. Its translation is CASSLPGQGSGEQFF.

The chain combines TRBV24-1 with TRBJ2-5, with 7 bases that match TRBD2. Germline-derived CDR1 and CDR2 are KGHDR and SFDVKD. V dropped 1 base and J dropped 5; count of bases not matched to a gene: 3. This CDR3 has 14 amino acids. The CDR3 is CATSDFGTKETQYF. DNA of the CDR3: TGTGCCACCAGTGATTTTGGGACTAAGGAGACCCAGTACTTC.

This chain joins TRBV5-6 and TRBJ2-1; D possibly corresponds to TRBD1 (6 bases). V was cut by 1 base and J by 6 bases, with 14 bases left in between. This CDR3 is built from 15 residues. Germline V gene data show CDR1 as SGHDT and CDR2 as YYEEEE. CDR3 protein: CASSLIYQGSNEQFF. The CDR3 nucleotides are TGTGCCAGCAGCTTGATTTACCAGGGGAGCAATGAGCAGTTCTTC.

This clonotype was counted at least ten times. The chain employs TRBV27 and TRBJ1-5, with D maybe TRBD1 (5 bases). Trimming left V 5 bases short and J 4 bases short, with 12 bases between. Germline V gene data show CDR1 as MNHEY and CDR2 as SMNVEV (reference sequence). The CDR3 loop spans 14 amino acids. DNA of the CDR3: TGTGCCAGCAGTGGTACAGGAAATAATCAGCCCCAGCATTTT. It is translated as CASSGTGNNQPQHF.

The chain carries TRBV20-1 and TRBJ2-1; 12 nucleotides line up with TRBD2. The CDR3 length is 12 residues. Germline V gene data show CDR1 as DFQATT and CDR2 as SNEGSKA (reference sequence). V was clipped by 6 bases and J by 9 bases; unmatched bases: 3. This CDR3 is CSAGGLAGEQFF. The DNA for the CDR3 is TGCAGTGCGGGGGGACTAGCGGGTGAGCAGTTCTTC.

The chain recombines TRBV10-2 with TRBJ1-2, with no clear D. Trimming shortened V by 7 bases and J by 8 bases, and 20 bases separated the two germline ends. The CDR3 covers 14 residues. Germline loops: CDR1 WSHSY, CDR2 SAAADI. CDR3 DNA: TGCGCCAGCAAGAACAACTCGAGGGCGCGAGGCTACACCTTC. Translated: CASKNNSRARGYTF.

The CDR3 nucleotides read TGTGCCAGCAGCCGCACATCCGGGACAGGGATATACGAGCAGTACTTC. This codes for CASSRTSGTGIYEQYF. The V call is TRBV3-1, the J call TRBJ2-7, with 9 bases lining up with TRBD1. With 4 bases clipped from V and 4 bases from J, the junction kept 11 bases outside the gene matches. The CDR3 spans 16 residues. Per germline, CDR1 LGHDT and CDR2 YNNKEL (reference sequence).

Only a few counts were recorded for this clonotype. This sequence joins TRBV20-1 and TRBJ2-1, with 7 bases fitting TRBD1. Per germline, CDR1 DFQATT and CDR2 SNEGSKA (reference sequence). The CDR3 is 16 amino acids. Unmatched junction bases numbered 8, after V lost 0 bases and J lost 3 bases. CDR3 sequence (DNA): TGCAGTGCTAGAGATCCGGGACAGTCCAGCTACAATGAGCAGTTCTTC. It specifies CSARDPGQSSYNEQFF.

This clonotype was seen many times. V is TRBV12-3 or TRBV12-4 and J is TRBJ1-6, with D unresolved. The CDR3 sequence is 15 residues long. V lost 6 bases and J 9 bases, leaving 18 bases between the germline ends. The CDR3 sequence: CASSDLRAGLSPLHF. The CDR3 nucleotides are TGTGCCAGCAGCGATCTCCGGGCAGGCCTTTCACCCCTCCACTTT.

This clonotype was found many times. The chain uses TRBV19 and TRBJ2-3; D is possibly TRBD1 (6 bases). There are 11 residues in the CDR3. With 6 bases removed from V and 6 bases from J, the gap between germline ends came to 7 bases. Germline V CDR1 and CDR2: LNHDA, SQIVND (reference sequence). CDR3 in DNA: TGTGCCAGTAGAACAGGGGATACGCAGTATTTT. It yields the protein CASRTGDTQYF. Full variable domain (missing parts from reference TRBV19 and TRBJ2-3): DGGITQSPKYLFRKEGQNVTLSCEQNLNHDAMYWYRQDPGQGLRLIYYSQIVNDFQKGDIAEGYSVSREKKESFPLTVTSAQKNPTAFYLCASRTGDTQYFGPGTRLTVL.

This clonotype has just a few counts. This chain connects TRBV7-2 to TRBJ2-1, with 10 bases aligning to TRBD2. Per germline, CDR1 SGHTA and CDR2 FQGNSA. The CDR3 runs to 15 residues. With 6 bases clipped from V and 7 bases from J, the junction kept 9 bases outside the gene matches. The CDR3 DNA follows: TGTGCCAGCAGGATTCCGGGACTAGCGTCGAATGAGCAGTTCTTC. Amino acids: CASRIPGLASNEQFF.

For the CDR3, the DNA is TGCGCCAGCAGCCGGGAACAGCTCATGAACACTGAAGCTTTCTTT. Protein product: CASSREQLMNTEAFF. V is TRBV4-3 and J is TRBJ1-1; D is unresolved. V lost 4 bases and J lost 0, with 12 bases in between. Germline assignment: CDR1 LGHNA and CDR2 YSLEER. The CDR3 runs 15 residues.

This clonotype has more than one count but fewer than ten. The rearrangement joins TRBV4-3 to TRBJ2-6, with 7 bases matching TRBD2. V lost 1 base, J lost 4 bases, and 4 bases stayed unmatched. The CDR3 consists of 16 residues. Germline values: CDR1 LGHNA, CDR2 YSLEER. This chain's CDR3 is CASSQVGGFGANVLTF. The CDR3 DNA sequence: TGCGCCAGCAGCCAAGTGGGAGGGTTCGGGGCCAACGTCCTGACTTTC.

The V call is TRBV7-8, the J call TRBJ2-7, with D unresolved. The V and J ends lost 2 bases and 5 bases respectively, with 13 bases between them. Germline assignment: CDR1 SGHVS and CDR2 FQNEAQ. CDR3 size: 14 residues. For the CDR3, the DNA is TGTGCCAGCAGCTTAATGGCCTTCGGCCACGAGCAGTACTTC. Residues: CASSLMAFGHEQYF.

The V and J genes are TRBV5-1 and TRBJ1-5; 9 positions match TRBD1. The V gene end was trimmed by 4 bases and the J gene end by 4 bases; junction bases not matched to a gene: 3. The V gene's germline CDR1 is SGHRS and CDR2 YFSETQ. The CDR3 loop spans 14 amino acids. The CDR3 loop reads CASSVGTGNQPQHF. The DNA of the CDR3 is TGCGCCAGCAGCGTCGGGACAGGGAATCAGCCCCAGCATTTT.

This clonotype has only a few counts. The gene calls are TRBV20-1 and TRBJ2-1; D may correspond to TRBD1 or TRBD2 (5 bases each). The germline V gene encodes CDR1 DFQATT and CDR2 SNEGSKA (reference sequence). This CDR3 has 16 residues. V lost 0 bases and J 3 bases, leaving 15 bases between the germline ends. CDR3 DNA sequence: TGCAGTGCTAGAGATCTTTGGGACGGAGACTACAATGAGCAGTTCTTC. Encoded protein: CSARDLWDGDYNEQFF.

The sample holds a few counts of this clonotype. The chain joins TRBV6-2 or TRBV6-3 to TRBJ1-5, with TRBD1 as a possible D gene (6 bases). The CDR3 spans 14 residues. Germline V gene lookup returns CDR1 MNHEY and CDR2 SVGEGT. V was trimmed by 2 bases and J by 2 bases, leaving 7 bases between them. CDR3 region: CASSYAGGNQPQHF. The CDR3 DNA sequence: TGTGCCAGCAGTTACGCAGGGGGCAATCAGCCCCAGCATTTT.

This clonotype appeared a few times. The chain links TRBV29-1 to TRBJ1-2; D may be TRBD1 (6 bases). The ends were cut back, 7 bases at V and 1 base at J, with 16 bases in the middle. This CDR3 region has 14 residues. Germline V gives CDR1 SQVTM, CDR2 ANQGSEA. The CDR3 reads CSAERDIINYGYTF. CDR3 in DNA: TGCAGCGCTGAGCGGGACATAATTAACTATGGCTACACCTTC.

This clonotype was seen only a few times. The rearrangement links TRBV7-8 to TRBJ2-4, with 8 bases fitting TRBD1. This CDR3 has 18 residues. In germline, CDR1 is SGHVS, CDR2 FQNEAQ. V lost 3 bases, J lost 0 bases, and 10 bases stayed unmatched. In DNA form, the CDR3 reads TGTGCCAGCAGCTTGACAGGGGTGATTACGGTAGCCAAAAACATTCAGTACTTC. Protein sequence: CASSLTGVITVAKNIQYF.

The chain has TRBV30 and TRBJ1-2; a weak D match, TRBD1 (5 bases). From germline, CDR1 is GTSNPN and CDR2 SVGIG (reference sequence). V gave up 5 bases and J gave up 8 bases, with 18 bases separating them. The CDR3 consists of 13 residues. In nucleotides, the CDR3 is TGTGCCTGGGGGGCAGGACTCGTGGGAGGCTACACCTTC. It encodes CAWGAGLVGGYTF.